Each of the 21 T cell receptor beta chains below was sequenced from the same sample in a study of T cell clones after liver transplantation. Generated by immunoSEQ multiplex PCR, the TCRdb table keeps only in-frame clones and is missing some. The sample has more than 45,000 clones, about 70% seen once. Source: CD4+ T cells from blood, taken at the approximately 16-month timepoint. Receptors were obtained from a human patient who received a liver transplant. Some T cells may be provided by the graft donor.

The rearrangement uses TRBV14 and TRBJ2-3; 12 bases line up with TRBD2. After removal of 1 base from V and 2 bases from J, the junction contained 4 bases not matched to a gene. The CDR3 is made up of 17 amino acids. Germline lookup yields CDR1 SGHDN and CDR2 FVKESK. The CDR3 DNA follows: TGTGCCAGCAGCCAAGGGGGACTAGCGGGCTTCACAGATACGCAGTATTTT. This sequence encodes CASSQGGLAGFTDTQYF.

This clone was picked up a small number of times. The V gene is TRBV12-2, the J gene TRBJ1-2; the table assigns TRBD1, which was not confirmed against the DNA. TRBV12-2 represents a pseudogene. The CDR3 spans 14 residues. CDR3 DNA: TGTGCAAGTCGCTTATGTGGCAGGGTTGATGGCTACACCTTC. Translating it yields CASRLCGRVDGYTF.

The chain has TRBV2 and TRBJ2-7, with a tentative D call TRBD1 (6 bases). This CDR3 spans 12 amino acids. V gave up 4 bases and J gave up 12 bases, with 16 bases separating them. The V gene's germline CDR1 is SNHLY and CDR2 FYNNEI. CDR3 region: CASSGQEEFSYF. CDR3 nucleotide sequence: TGTGCCAGCAGTGGACAGGAGGAGTTTTCGTACTTC.

The chain couples TRBV25-1 to TRBJ2-2, with D possibly being TRBD2 (5 bases). V shed 7 bases and J shed 2 bases, with 20 bases lying between them. Germline CDR1 reads MGHDK; CDR2 reads SYGVNS. CDR3 length: 17 amino acids. The CDR3 sequence is CASTPLLRADNTGELFF. The CDR3 DNA sequence: TGTGCCAGCACCCCCCTGCTGAGGGCGGACAACACCGGGGAGCTGTTTTTT.

The chain is built from TRBV30 and TRBJ1-2; TRBD1 matches 9 bases. In germline, CDR1 is GTSNPN, CDR2 SVGIG (reference sequence). After removal of 4 bases from V and 7 bases from J, the junction contained 4 bases not matched to a gene. CDR3 length: 12 amino acids. The CDR3 region is CAWIGTGTGYTF. CDR3 nucleotides: TGTGCCTGGATAGGGACAGGGACTGGCTACACCTTC.

In nucleotides, the CDR3 is TGTGCCAGCAGCCAAGATCTGGGGAACACTAACACCGGGGAGCTGTTTTTT. It yields the protein CASSQDLGNTNTGELFF. The gene calls are TRBV14 and TRBJ2-2; no clear D. Germline V gene data show CDR1 as SGHDN and CDR2 as FVKESK. Trimming stripped 0 bases from V and 2 bases from J, with 13 bases between. The CDR3 runs 17 residues.

This chain links TRBV6-4 with TRBJ1-5; 10 nucleotides match TRBD1. The CDR3 runs 16 residues. Germline-derived CDR1 and CDR2 are MRHNA and SNTAGT. V was clipped by 6 bases and J by 5 bases; unmatched bases: 10. The CDR3 region has the DNA TGTGCCAGCAGGGATATACCGGGACAGGGGCATCAGCCCCAGCATTTT. Translated, it gives CASRDIPGQGHQPQHF.

This chain uses TRBV5-1 with TRBJ1-2; TRBD1 matches at 9 bases. The germline gives CDR1 SGHRS, CDR2 YFSETQ. With V trimmed by 4 bases and J by 6 bases, 7 bases remained unmatched. The CDR3 extends over 14 amino acids. CDR3 protein: CASSIRDRADGYTF. DNA of the CDR3: TGCGCCAGCAGCATCCGGGACAGGGCAGATGGCTACACCTTC.

V is TRBV28 and J is TRBJ1-6; 9 bases fit TRBD1. Germline V gene data show CDR1 as MDHEN and CDR2 as SYDVKM. Trimming cost V 6 bases and J 12 bases; bases outside gene matches: 15. This CDR3 is built from 16 residues. CDR3 DNA sequence: TGTGCCAGCAGGATGCCCGGGACAGGGATTGCTAAACCCCTCCACTTT. It is translated as CASRMPGTGIAKPLHF.

The chain carries TRBV2 and TRBJ2-6; D unresolved. CDR3 length: 13 amino acids. Germline-derived CDR1 and CDR2 are SNHLY and FYNNEI. V gave up 7 bases and J gave up 0 bases, with 4 bases separating them. The CDR3 here is CASTFSGANVLTF. In DNA form, the CDR3 reads TGTGCCAGCACCTTCTCTGGGGCCAACGTCCTGACTTTC. Filled out from reference TRBV2 and TRBJ2-6, the complete variable domain reads EPEVTQTPSHQVTQMGQEVILRCVPISNHLYFYWYRQILGQKVEFLVSFYNNEISEKSEIFDDQFSVERPDGSNFTLKIRSTKLEDSAMYFCASTFSGANVLTFGAGSRLTVL.

The gene calls are TRBV18 and TRBJ1-1; 7 nucleotides align to TRBD1. Germline CDR1 reads KGHSH; CDR2 reads LQKENI. V trimming: 1 base; J trimming: 3 bases; junction bases outside the gene matches: 5. CDR3 length equals 15 residues. The CDR3 nucleotides are TGTGCCAGCTCACCACAGGTAACAGGGGACACTGAAGCTTTCTTT. Protein product: CASSPQVTGDTEAFF.

The gene calls are TRBV14 and TRBJ2-6; no definite D call. This CDR3 spans 13 amino acids. The V and J ends lost 0 bases and 13 bases respectively, with 10 bases between them. Germline loops: CDR1 SGHDN, CDR2 FVKESK. As DNA, the CDR3 is TGTGCCAGCAGCCAAGAAGGGCGTGCTGTCCTGACTTTC. It codes for CASSQEGRAVLTF.

The chain joins TRBV6-5 to TRBJ1-5; TRBD1 might be the D (5 bases). The length of the CDR3 is 12 residues. Per the germline V gene, CDR1 is MNHEY and CDR2 is SVGAGI. V lost 6 bases to trimming and J lost 8 bases, with 11 bases between them. CDR3 residues: CASRGPGEPQHF. In nucleotides, the CDR3 is TGTGCCAGCAGGGGGCCGGGGGAGCCCCAGCATTTT.

The chain couples TRBV30 to TRBJ1-5; 10 positions match TRBD1. CDR1 is GTSNPN and CDR2 is SVGIG in the germline V gene (reference sequence). This CDR3 has 13 amino acids. V was clipped by 5 bases and J by 4 bases; unmatched bases: 2. The CDR3 nucleotides are TGTGCCTGGGACAGGGGGCGAAATCAGCCCCAGCATTTT. Its protein product is CAWDRGRNQPQHF.

The chain recombines TRBV30 with TRBJ2-2; D not resolved. CDR3 length equals 13 residues. Germline V lookup: CDR1 GTSNPN, CDR2 SVGIG (reference sequence). The V end was cut by 2 bases, the J end by 2 bases, with 6 bases between. The CDR3 loop reads CAWSPDNTGELFF. In DNA, the CDR3 is TGTGCCTGGAGTCCTGACAACACCGGGGAGCTGTTTTTT.

This chain's CDR3 is CASSLAQGGENEQFF. CDR3 nucleotides: TGTGCCAGCAGCTTAGCCCAGGGCGGTGAGAATGAGCAGTTCTTC. The chain joins TRBV11-3 to TRBJ2-1; a possible D gene is TRBD1 (5 bases). The length of the CDR3 is 15 residues. CDR1 is SGHNT and CDR2 is YENEEA in the germline V gene. Between the trimmed V and J ends, which lost 1 base and 7 bases, there was a span of 14 bases.

The chain carries TRBV5-4 and TRBJ2-7; 9 bases align to TRBD1. Looked up from germline, CDR1 is SGHNT and CDR2 is YYREEE (reference sequence). The CDR3 has 15 residues. V lost 4 bases and J lost 5; bases outside the gene matches: 10. CDR3 residues: CASSDFRDREHEQYV. The CDR3 region has the DNA TGTGCCAGCAGCGATTTCCGGGACAGGGAACACGAGCAGTACGTC.

The genes are TRBV7-2 and TRBJ1-2, with D possibly matching TRBD1 (5 bases). The V gene lost 5 bases and the J gene lost 3 bases, with 16 bases spanning the gap. Germline lookup yields CDR1 SGHTA and CDR2 FQGNSA. There are 15 residues in the CDR3. The CDR3 protein is CASSPDDFRDYGYTF. The CDR3 nucleotides read TGTGCCAGCAGCCCCGATGACTTCAGGGACTATGGCTACACCTTC.

The chain combines TRBV6-1 with TRBJ1-1; D not resolved. This CDR3 has 15 residues. Trimming took 5 bases from V and 7 from J, leaving 20 bases between them. In germline, CDR1 is MNHNS, CDR2 SASEGT. CDR3 DNA: TGTGCCAGCAGTCACGTGCAGGTGGGCAGGAATGAAGCTTTCTTT. As protein: CASSHVQVGRNEAFF.

The rearrangement links TRBV7-9 to TRBJ1-1, with a tentative D call TRBD1 (5 bases). Between the trimmed V and J ends, which lost 1 base and 2 bases, there was a span of 17 bases. Germline CDR1 reads SEHNR; CDR2 reads FQNEAQ (reference sequence). The length of the CDR3 is 17 residues. This CDR3 reads CASSLGARLGGNTEAFF. In DNA, the CDR3 is TGTGCCAGCAGCTTAGGAGCTCGGCTTGGGGGAAACACTGAAGCTTTCTTT.

V usage is TRBV19 and J usage is TRBJ2-3; no firm D call. This CDR3 has 16 residues. From germline, CDR1 is LNHDA and CDR2 SQIVND (reference sequence). Trimming removed 5 bases at V and 4 bases at J, with 19 bases between. Written as DNA, the CDR3 is TGTGCCAGTAGTCCCAGATATCCCCCGGCGGCAGATACGCAGTATTTT. This translates into CASSPRYPPAADTQYF.